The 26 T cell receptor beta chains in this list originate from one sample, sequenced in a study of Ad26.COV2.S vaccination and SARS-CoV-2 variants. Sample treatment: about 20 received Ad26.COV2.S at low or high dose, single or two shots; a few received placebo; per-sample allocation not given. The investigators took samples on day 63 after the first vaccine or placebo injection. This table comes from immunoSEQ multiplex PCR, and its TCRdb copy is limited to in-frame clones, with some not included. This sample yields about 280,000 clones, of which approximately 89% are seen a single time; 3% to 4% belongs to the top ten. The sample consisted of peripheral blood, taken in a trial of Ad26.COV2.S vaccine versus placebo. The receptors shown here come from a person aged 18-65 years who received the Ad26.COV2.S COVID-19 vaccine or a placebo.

Here the CDR3 reads CASSGDRDYGYTF. The CDR3 DNA sequence: TGTGCCAGCTCGGGGGACAGGGACTATGGCTACACCTTC. The chain recombines TRBV18 with TRBJ1-2; the match to TRBD1 covers 9 bases. The CDR3 is made up of 13 amino acids. Germline V gene lookup returns CDR1 KGHSH and CDR2 LQKENI. V lost 6 bases to trimming and J lost 3 bases; unmatched junction nucleotides: 2.

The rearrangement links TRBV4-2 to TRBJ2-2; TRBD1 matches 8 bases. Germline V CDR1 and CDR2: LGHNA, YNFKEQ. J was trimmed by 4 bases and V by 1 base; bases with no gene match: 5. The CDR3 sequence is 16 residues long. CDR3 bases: TGTGCCAGCAGCCAAGCCCGAGACAGGGGCACCGGGGAGCTGTTTTTT. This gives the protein CASSQARDRGTGELFF.

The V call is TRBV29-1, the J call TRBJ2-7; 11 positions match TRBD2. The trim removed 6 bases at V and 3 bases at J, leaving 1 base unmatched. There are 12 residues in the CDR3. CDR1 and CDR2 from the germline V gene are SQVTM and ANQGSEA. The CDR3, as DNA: TGCAGCGTACTAGCGGGGGTCTACGAGCAGTACTTC. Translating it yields CSVLAGVYEQYF.

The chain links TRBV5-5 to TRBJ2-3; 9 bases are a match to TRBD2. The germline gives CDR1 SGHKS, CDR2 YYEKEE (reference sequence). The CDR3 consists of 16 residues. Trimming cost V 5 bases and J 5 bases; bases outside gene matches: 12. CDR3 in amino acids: CASRPRLAAGEDTQYF. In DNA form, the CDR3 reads TGTGCCAGCAGACCCCGACTAGCGGCGGGCGAAGATACGCAGTATTTT.

The CDR3 DNA reads as TGTGCCTGGAGCCCCGGCGGCTTCCCTAATGAAAAACTGTTTTTT. This encodes CAWSPGGFPNEKLFF. The rearrangement joins TRBV30 to TRBJ1-4; D is unclear. This CDR3 is 15 amino acids long. Germline lookup yields CDR1 GTSNPN and CDR2 SVGIG (reference sequence). V lost 3 bases to trimming and J lost 3 bases, with 14 bases between them.

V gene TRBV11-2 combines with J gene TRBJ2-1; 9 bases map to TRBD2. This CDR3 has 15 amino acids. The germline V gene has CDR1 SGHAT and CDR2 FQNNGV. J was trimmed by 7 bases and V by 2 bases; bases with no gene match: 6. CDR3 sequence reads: CASSLSSGIVNEQFF. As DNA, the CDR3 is TGTGCCAGCAGCTTATCTAGCGGGATTGTGAATGAGCAGTTCTTC. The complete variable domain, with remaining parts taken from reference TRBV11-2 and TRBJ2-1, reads EAGVAQSPRYKIIEKRQSVAFWCNPISGHATLYWYQQILGQGPKLLIQFQNNGVVDDSQLPKDRFSAERLKGVDSTLKIQPAKLEDSAVYLCASSLSSGIVNEQFFGPGTRLTVL.

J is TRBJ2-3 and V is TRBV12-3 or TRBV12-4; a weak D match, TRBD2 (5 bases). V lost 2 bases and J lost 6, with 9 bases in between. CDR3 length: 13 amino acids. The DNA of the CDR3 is TGTGCCAGCAGTTTAACTAGTCGGGATACGCAGTATTTT. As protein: CASSLTSRDTQYF.

CDR3 sequence reads: CASSPGEAGPYNEQFF. The CDR3 coding sequence is TGCGCCAGCAGCCCGGGGGAGGCGGGGCCTTACAATGAGCAGTTCTTC. This chain connects TRBV5-1 to TRBJ2-1; tentative D call: TRBD2 (6 bases). This CDR3 is built from 16 residues. Germline values: CDR1 SGHRS, CDR2 YFSETQ. Trimming cost V 4 bases and J 4 bases, with 18 bases left between them.

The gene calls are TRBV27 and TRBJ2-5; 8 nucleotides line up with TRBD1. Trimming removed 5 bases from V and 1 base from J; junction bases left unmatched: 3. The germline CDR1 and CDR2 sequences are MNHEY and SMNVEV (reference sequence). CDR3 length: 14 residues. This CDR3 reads CASSLDRGQETQYF. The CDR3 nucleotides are TGTGCCAGCAGTCTCGACAGGGGCCAAGAGACCCAGTACTTC.

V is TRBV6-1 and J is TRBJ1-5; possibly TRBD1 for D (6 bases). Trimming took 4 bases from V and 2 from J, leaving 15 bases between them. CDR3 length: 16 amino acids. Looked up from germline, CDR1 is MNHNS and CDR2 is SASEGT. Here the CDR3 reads CASSGTGSVGNQPQHF. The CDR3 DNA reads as TGTGCCAGCAGTGGAACAGGGTCGGTAGGCAATCAGCCCCAGCATTTT.

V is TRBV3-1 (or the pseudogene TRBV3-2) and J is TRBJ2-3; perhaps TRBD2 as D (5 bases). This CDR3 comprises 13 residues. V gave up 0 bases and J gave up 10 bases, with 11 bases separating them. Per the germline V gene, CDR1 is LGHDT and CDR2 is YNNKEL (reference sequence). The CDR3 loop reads CASSQEGRTPQYF. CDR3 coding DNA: TGTGCCAGCAGCCAAGAAGGTCGGACTCCGCAGTATTTT.

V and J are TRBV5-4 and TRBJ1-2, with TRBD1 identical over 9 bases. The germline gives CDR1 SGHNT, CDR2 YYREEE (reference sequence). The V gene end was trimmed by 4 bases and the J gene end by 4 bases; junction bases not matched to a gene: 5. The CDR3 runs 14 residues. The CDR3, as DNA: TGTGCCAGCAGCCCCCAACAGGGGGCCTATGGCTACACCTTC. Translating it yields CASSPQQGAYGYTF.

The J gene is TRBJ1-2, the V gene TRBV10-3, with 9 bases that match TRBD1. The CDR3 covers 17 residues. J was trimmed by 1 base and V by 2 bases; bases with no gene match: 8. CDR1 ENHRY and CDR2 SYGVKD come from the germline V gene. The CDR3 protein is CAISETETGGYNYGYTF. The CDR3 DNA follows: TGTGCCATCAGTGAGACCGAAACAGGGGGCTATAACTATGGCTACACCTTC.

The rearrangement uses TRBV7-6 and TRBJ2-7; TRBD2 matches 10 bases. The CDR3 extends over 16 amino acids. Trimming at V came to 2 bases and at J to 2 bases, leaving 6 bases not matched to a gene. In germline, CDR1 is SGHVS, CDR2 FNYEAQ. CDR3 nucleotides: TGTGCCAGCAGCTTACTTCGGACTAGCGGAACCTACGAGCAGTACTTC. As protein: CASSLLRTSGTYEQYF.

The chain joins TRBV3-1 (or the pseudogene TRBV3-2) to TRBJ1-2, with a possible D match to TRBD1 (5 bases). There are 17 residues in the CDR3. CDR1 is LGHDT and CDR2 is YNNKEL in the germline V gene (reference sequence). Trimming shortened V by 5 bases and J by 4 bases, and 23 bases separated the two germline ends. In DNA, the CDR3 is TGTGCCAGCAGCTCTAATCACGCCGCGAGCGGGACCTATGGCTACACCTTC. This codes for CASSSNHAASGTYGYTF.

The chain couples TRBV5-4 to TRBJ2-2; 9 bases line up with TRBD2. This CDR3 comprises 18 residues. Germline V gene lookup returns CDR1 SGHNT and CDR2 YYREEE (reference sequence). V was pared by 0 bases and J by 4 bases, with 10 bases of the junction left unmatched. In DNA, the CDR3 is TGTGCCAGCAGCTTGGGGGTCCGCGGGAGGGCCGCCACCGGGGAGCTGTTTTTT. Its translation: CASSLGVRGRAATGELFF.

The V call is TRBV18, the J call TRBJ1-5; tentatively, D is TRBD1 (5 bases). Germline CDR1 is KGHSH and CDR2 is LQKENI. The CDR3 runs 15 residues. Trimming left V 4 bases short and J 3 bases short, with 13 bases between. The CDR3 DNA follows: TGTGCCAGCTCACTAGAATCAGGGCACAATCAGCCCCAGCATTTT. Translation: CASSLESGHNQPQHF.

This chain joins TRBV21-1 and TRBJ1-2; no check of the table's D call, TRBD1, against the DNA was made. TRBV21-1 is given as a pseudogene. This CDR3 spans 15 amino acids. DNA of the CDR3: TGTGCCAGCAGCAAAGATAGGACAGGGTTTGATGGCTACACCTTC. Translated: CASSKDRTGFDGYTF.

The CDR3 region is CASSPRQGTNEKLFF. In DNA, the CDR3 is TGTGCCAGCAGCCCCCGACAGGGGACTAATGAAAAACTGTTTTTT. V usage is TRBV7-9 and J usage is TRBJ1-4; 8 positions match TRBD1. This CDR3 spans 15 amino acids. Per germline, CDR1 SEHNR and CDR2 FQNEAQ (reference sequence). Losses at the gene ends were 5 bases for V and 2 bases for J; bases not matched to a gene: 4.

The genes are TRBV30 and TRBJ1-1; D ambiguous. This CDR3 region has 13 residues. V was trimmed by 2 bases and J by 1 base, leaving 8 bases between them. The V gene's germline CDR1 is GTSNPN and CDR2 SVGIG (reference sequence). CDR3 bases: TGTGCCTGGAGTACTAGGGCGAACACTGAAGCTTTCTTT. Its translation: CAWSTRANTEAFF. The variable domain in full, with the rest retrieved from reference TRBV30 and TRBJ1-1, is SQTIHQWPATLVQPVGSPLSLECTVEGTSNPNLYWYRQAAGRGLQLLFYSVGIGQISSEVPQNLSASRPQDRQFILSSKKLLLSDSGFYLCAWSTRANTEAFFGQGTRLTVV.

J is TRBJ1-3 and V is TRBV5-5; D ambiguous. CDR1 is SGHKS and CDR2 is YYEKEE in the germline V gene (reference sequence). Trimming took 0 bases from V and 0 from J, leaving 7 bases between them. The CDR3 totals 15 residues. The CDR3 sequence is CASSLGTSSGNTIYF. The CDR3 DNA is TGTGCCAGCAGCTTGGGTACGAGCTCTGGAAACACCATATATTTT. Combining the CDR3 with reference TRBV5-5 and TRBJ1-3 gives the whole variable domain DAGVTQSPTHLIKTRGQQVTLRCSPISGHKSVSWYQQVLGQGPQFIFQYYEKEERGRGNFPDRFSARQFPNYSSELNVNALLLGDSALYLCASSLGTSSGNTIYFGEGSWLTVV.

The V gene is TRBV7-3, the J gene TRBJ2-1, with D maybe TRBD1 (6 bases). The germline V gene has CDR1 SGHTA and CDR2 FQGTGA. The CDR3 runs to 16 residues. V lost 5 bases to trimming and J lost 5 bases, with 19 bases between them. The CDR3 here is CASSLQGRDTNNEQFF. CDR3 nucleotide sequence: TGTGCCAGCAGCCTACAAGGCCGGGACACCAACAATGAGCAGTTCTTC.

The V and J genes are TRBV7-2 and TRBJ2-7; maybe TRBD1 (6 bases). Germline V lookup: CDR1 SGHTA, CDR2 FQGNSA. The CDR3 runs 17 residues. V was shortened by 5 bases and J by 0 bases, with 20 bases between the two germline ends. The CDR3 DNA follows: TGTGCCAGCAGCGGTTCGTCTGGGGGCCTAAGCTCCTACGAGCAGTACTTC. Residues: CASSGSSGGLSSYEQYF.

CDR3 loop: CASSEFQGAAEAFF. CDR3 bases: TGTGCCAGCAGTGAATTTCAGGGGGCGGCTGAAGCTTTCTTT. The gene calls are TRBV2 and TRBJ1-1; the match to TRBD1 covers 8 bases. The CDR3 loop spans 14 amino acids. Germline-derived CDR1 and CDR2 are SNHLY and FYNNEI. V trimming: 2 bases; J trimming: 6 bases; junction bases outside the gene matches: 5.

The CDR3 sequence is CASSQGRTYGYTF. The CDR3 DNA reads as TGTGCCAGCAGCCAAGGGCGGACCTATGGCTACACCTTC. This sequence joins TRBV3-1 (or the pseudogene TRBV3-2) and TRBJ1-2; no reliable D call. Germline lookup yields CDR1 LGHDT and CDR2 YNNKEL (reference sequence). V was trimmed by 1 base and J by 4 bases, leaving 7 bases between them. The CDR3 is 13 amino acids.

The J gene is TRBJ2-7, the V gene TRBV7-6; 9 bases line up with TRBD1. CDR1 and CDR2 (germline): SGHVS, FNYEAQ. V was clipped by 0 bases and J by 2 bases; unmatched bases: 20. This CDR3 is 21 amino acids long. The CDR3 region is CASSLAPLPTGGVIPTYEQYF. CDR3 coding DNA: TGTGCCAGCAGCTTAGCCCCCCTTCCTACAGGGGGCGTCATCCCTACCTACGAGCAGTACTTC.